This T cell receptor (beta chain) was obtained from a study of cytomegalovirus exposure and HLA in healthy donors. PCR amplification relied on 60 Vbeta primers (plus 13 Jbeta primers). The data were produced by immunoSEQ multiplex PCR, yet TCRdb's version contains in-frame clones alone and is incomplete. This sample has 150,000 to 200,000 clones; around 75% occur once, and the top ten carry around 1.9%. At the time of sampling, donors were nominally healthy, though unrecorded immune exposures were likely. General study results and limits: High specificity and sensitivity for cytomegalovirus status were reported for the classifier. Sequencing likely generated an artifact that appeared as a cluster of highly shared sequence variants.

To note about this clone: The antigen is undetermined.

Germline loops: CDR1 SGHNT, CDR2 YYREEE (reference sequence). With 5 bases clipped from V and 0 bases from J, the junction kept 12 bases outside the gene matches. The CDR3 runs to 18 residues. The TCR sequence derives from a woman in her 30s in good health and CMV-seronegative. The chain joins TRBV5-4 to TRBJ1-1; 11 bases agree with TRBD1. The sequencing sample was made of PBMCs. CDR3 coding DNA: TGTGCCAGCAGATCGAATATCGGACAGGGGGCGATGAACACTGAAGCTTTCTTT. Its protein product is CASRSNIGQGAMNTEAFF.